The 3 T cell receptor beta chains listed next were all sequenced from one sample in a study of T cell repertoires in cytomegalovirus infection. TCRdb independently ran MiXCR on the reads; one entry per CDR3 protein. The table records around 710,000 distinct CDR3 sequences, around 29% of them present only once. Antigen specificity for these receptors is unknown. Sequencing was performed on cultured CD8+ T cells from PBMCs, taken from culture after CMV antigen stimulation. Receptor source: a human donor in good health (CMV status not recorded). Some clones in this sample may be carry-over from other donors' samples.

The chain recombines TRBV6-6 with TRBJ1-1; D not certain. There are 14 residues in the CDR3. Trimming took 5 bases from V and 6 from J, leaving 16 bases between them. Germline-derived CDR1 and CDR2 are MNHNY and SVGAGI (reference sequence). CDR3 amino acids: CASSRRGRDAEAFF. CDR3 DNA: TGTGCCAGCAGTAGGAGAGGGCGCGACGCTGAAGCTTTCTTT.

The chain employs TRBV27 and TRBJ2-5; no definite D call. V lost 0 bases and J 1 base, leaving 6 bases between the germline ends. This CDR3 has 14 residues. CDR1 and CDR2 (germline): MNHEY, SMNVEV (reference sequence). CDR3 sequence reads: CASSLSWPQETQYF. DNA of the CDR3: TGTGCCAGCAGTTTATCGTGGCCCCAAGAGACCCAGTACTTC.

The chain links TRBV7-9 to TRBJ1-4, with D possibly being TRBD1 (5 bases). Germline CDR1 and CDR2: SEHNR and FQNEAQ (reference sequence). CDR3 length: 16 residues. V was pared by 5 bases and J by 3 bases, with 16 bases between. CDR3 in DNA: TGTGCCAGCAGCCGTGGGTTGACGGGACCTAATGAAAAACTGTTTTTT. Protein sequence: CASSRGLTGPNEKLFF.